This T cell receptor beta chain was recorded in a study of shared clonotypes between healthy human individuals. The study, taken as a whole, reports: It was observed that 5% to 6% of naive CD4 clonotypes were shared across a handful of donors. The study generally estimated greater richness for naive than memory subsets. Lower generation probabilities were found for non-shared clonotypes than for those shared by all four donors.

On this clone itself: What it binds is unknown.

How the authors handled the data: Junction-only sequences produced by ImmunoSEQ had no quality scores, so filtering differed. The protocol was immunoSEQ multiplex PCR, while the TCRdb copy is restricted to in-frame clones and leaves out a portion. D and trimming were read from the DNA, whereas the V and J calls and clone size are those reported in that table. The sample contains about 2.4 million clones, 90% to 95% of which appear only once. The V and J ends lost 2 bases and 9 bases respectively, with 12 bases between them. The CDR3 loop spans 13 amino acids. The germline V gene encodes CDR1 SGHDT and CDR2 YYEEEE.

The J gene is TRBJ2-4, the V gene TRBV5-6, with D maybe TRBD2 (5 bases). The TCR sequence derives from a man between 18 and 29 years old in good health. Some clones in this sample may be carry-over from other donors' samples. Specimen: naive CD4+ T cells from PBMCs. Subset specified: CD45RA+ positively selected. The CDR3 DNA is TGTGCCAGCAGCTTTGGATTAAGCGGCATTCAGTACTTC. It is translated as CASSFGLSGIQYF.